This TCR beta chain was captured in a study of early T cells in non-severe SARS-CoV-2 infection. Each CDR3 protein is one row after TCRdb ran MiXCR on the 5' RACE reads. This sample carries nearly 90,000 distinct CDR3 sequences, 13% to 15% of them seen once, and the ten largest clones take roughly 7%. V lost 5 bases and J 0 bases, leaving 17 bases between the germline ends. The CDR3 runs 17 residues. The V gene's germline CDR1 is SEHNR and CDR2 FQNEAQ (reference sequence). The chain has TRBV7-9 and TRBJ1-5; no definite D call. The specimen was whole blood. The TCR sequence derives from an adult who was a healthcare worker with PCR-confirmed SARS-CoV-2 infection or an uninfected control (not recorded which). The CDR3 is CASSPWGSGLSNQPQHF. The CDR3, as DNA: TGTGCCAGCAGCCCTTGGGGAAGCGGCCTTAGCAATCAGCCCCAGCATTTT.